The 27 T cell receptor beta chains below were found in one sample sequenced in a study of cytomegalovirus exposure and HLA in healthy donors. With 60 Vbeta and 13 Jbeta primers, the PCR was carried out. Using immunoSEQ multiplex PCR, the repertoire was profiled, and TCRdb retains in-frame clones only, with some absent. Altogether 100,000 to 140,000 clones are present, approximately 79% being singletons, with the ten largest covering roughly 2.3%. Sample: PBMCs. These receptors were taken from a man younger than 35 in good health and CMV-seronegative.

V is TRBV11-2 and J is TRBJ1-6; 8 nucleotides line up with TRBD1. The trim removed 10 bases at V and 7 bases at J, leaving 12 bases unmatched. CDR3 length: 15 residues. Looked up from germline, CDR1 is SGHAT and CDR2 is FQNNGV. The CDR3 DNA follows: TGTGCCACTGGACAGGGCGTAGGTCCCAATTCACCCCTCCACTTT. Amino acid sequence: CATGQGVGPNSPLHF. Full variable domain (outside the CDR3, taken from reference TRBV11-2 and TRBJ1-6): EAGVAQSPRYKIIEKRQSVAFWCNPISGHATLYWYQQILGQGPKLLIQFQNNGVVDDSQLPKDRFSAERLKGVDSTLKIQPAKLEDSAVYLCATGQGVGPNSPLHFGNGTRLTVT.

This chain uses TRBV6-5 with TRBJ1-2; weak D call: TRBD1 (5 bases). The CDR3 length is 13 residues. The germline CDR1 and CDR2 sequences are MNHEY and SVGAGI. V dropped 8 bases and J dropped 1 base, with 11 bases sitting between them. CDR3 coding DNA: TGTGCCAGCCACCAGGGATTTAACTATGGCTACACCTTC. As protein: CASHQGFNYGYTF.

DNA of the CDR3: TGTGCCAGCAGCGTGCAGGGGATTAGCACAGATACGCAGTATTTT. This codes for CASSVQGISTDTQYF. The chain uses TRBV9 and TRBJ2-3, with a possible D match to TRBD1 (6 bases). The germline gives CDR1 SGDLS, CDR2 YYNGEE. There are 15 residues in the CDR3. Trimming stripped 2 bases from V and 0 bases from J, with 10 bases between.

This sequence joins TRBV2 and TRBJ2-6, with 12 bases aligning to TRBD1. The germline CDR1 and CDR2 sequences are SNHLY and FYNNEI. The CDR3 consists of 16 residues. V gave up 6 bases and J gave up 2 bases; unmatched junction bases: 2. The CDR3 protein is CASSRDRGPGANVLTF. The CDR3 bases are TGTGCCAGCAGCCGGGACAGGGGGCCTGGGGCCAACGTCCTGACTTTC.

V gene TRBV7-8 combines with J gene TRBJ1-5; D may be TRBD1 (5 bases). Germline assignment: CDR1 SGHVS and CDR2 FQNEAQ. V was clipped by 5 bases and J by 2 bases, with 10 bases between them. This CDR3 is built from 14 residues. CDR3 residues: CASSQKGGNQPQHF. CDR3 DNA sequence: TGTGCCAGCAGCCAAAAAGGGGGCAATCAGCCCCAGCATTTT.

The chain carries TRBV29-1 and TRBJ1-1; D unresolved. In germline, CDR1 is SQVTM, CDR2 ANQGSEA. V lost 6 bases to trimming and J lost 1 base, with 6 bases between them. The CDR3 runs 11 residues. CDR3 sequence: CSVRGNTEAFF. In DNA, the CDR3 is TGCAGCGTCCGGGGGAACACTGAAGCTTTCTTT.

The CDR3 here is CASSVQQVPYGYTF. The DNA of the CDR3 is TGTGCCAGCAGCGTACAACAGGTCCCATATGGCTACACCTTC. This chain uses TRBV9 with TRBJ1-2, with D perhaps matching TRBD1 (5 bases). V was trimmed by 1 base and J by 5 bases, leaving 12 bases between them. Germline V lookup: CDR1 SGDLS, CDR2 YYNGEE. The CDR3 contains 14 residues.

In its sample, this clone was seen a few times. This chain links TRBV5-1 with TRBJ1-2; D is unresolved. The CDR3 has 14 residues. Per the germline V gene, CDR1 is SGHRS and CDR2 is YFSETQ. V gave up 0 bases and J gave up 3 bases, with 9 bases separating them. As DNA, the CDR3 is TGCGCCAGCAGCTTGGACTCCAATGACTATGGCTACACCTTC. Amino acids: CASSLDSNDYGYTF.

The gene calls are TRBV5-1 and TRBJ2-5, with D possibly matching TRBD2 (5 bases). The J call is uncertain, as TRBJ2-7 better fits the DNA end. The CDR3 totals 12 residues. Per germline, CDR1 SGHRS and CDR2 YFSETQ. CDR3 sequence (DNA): TGCGCCAGCCGTACGGGGAACCACGAGCAGTACTTC. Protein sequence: CASRTGNHEQYF.

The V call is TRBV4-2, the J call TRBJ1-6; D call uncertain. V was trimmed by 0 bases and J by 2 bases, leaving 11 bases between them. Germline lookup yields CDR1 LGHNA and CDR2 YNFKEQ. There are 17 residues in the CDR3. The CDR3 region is CASSQDKGGTYNSPLHF. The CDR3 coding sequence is TGTGCCAGCAGCCAAGATAAGGGAGGCACCTATAATTCACCCCTCCACTTT.

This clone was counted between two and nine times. For the CDR3, the DNA is TGTGCCAGCAGTTACAACGCCGACAGCTCCTACGAGCAGTACTTC. Protein product: CASSYNADSSYEQYF. The gene calls are TRBV6-5 and TRBJ2-7; maybe TRBD1 (5 bases). Germline assignment: CDR1 MNHEY and CDR2 SVGAGI. Trimming shortened V by 2 bases and J by 0 bases, and 11 bases separated the two germline ends. The CDR3 spans 15 residues.

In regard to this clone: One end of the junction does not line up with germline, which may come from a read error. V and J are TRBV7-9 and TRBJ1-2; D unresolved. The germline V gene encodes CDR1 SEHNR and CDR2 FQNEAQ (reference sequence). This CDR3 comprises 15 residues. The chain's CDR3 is CSSSVRGGSKYGYTF. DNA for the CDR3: TGTTCCAGCAGCGTACGCGGAGGGAGCAAATATGGCTACACCTTC. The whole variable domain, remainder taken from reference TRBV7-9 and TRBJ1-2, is DTGVSQNPRHKITKRGQNVTFRCDPISEHNRLYWYRQTLGQGPEFLTYFQNEAQLEKSRLLSDRFSAERPKGSFSTLEIQRTEQGDSAMYLCSSSVRGGSKYGYTFGSGTRLTVV.

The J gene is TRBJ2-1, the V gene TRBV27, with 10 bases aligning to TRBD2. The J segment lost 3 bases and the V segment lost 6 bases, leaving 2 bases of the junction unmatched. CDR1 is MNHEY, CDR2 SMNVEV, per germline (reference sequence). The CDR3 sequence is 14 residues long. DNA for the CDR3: TGTGCCAGCAGCTCTAGCGGGGGCTACAATGAGCAGTTCTTC. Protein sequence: CASSSSGGYNEQFF.

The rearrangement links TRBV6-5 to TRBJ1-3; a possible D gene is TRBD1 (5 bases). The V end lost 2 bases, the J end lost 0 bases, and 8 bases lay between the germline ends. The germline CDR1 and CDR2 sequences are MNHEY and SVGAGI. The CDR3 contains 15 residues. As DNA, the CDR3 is TGTGCCAGCAGTTACAGGGGTTACTCTGGAAACACCATATATTTT. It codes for CASSYRGYSGNTIYF.

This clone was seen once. DNA for the CDR3: TGCAGCGTTGAAGGCACTAGCGGGGGGGCAAGCGGGGAGCTGTTTTTT. Its translation: CSVEGTSGGASGELFF. V usage is TRBV29-1 and J usage is TRBJ2-2; 13 bases are shared with TRBD2. The CDR3 length is 16 residues. J was trimmed by 7 bases and V by 1 base; bases with no gene match: 6. CDR1 SQVTM and CDR2 ANQGSEA come from the germline V gene.

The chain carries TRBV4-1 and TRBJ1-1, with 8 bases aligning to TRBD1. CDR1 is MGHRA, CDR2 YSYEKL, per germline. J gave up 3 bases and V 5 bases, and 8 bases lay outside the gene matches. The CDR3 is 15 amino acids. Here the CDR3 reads CASSNYRGKDTEAFF. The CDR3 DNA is TGCGCCAGCAGCAATTACAGGGGGAAGGACACTGAAGCTTTCTTT.

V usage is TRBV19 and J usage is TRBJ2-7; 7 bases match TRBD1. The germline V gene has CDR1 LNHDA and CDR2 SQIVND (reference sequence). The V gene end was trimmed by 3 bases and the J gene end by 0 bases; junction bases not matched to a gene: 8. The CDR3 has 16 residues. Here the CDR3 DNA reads TGTGCCAGTAGTATCGACAGGGTTAGGGGCTCCTACGAGCAGTACTTC. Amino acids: CASSIDRVRGSYEQYF.

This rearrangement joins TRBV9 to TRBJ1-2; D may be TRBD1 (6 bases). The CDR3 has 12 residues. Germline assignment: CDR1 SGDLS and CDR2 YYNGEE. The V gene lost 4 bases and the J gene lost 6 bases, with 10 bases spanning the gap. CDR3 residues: CASSNRANGYTF. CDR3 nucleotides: TGTGCCAGCAGCAACAGGGCTAATGGCTACACCTTC. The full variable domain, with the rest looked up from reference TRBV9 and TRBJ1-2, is DSGVTQTPKHLITATGQRVTLRCSPRSGDLSVYWYQQSLDQGLQFLIQYYNGEERAKGNILERFSAQQFPDLHSELNLSSLELGDSALYFCASSNRANGYTFGSGTRLTVV.

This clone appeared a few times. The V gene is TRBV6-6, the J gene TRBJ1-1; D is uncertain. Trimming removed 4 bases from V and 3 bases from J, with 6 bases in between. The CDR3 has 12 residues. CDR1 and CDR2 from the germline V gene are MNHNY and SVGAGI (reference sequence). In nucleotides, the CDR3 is TGTGCCAGCAGTTTGTCGGACACTGAAGCTTTCTTT. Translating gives CASSLSDTEAFF.

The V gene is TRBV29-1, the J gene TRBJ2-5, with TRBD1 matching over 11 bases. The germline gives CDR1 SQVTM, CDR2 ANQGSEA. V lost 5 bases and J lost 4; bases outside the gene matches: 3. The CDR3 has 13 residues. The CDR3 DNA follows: TGCAGCGTTCCCGGGACAGGGGGAGAGACCCAGTACTTC. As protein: CSVPGTGGETQYF. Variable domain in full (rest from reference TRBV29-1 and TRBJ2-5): SAVISQKPSRDICQRGTSLTIQCQVDSQVTMMFWYRQQPGQSLTLIATANQGSEATYESGFVIDKFPISRPNLTFSTLTVSNMSPEDSSIYLCSVPGTGGETQYFGPGTRLLVL.

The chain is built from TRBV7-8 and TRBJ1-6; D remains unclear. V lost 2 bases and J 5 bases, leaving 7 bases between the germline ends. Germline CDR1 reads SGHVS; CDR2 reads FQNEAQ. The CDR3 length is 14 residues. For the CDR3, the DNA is TGTGCCAGCAGCTTACTATCCCATAATTCACCCCTCCACTTT. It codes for CASSLLSHNSPLHF.

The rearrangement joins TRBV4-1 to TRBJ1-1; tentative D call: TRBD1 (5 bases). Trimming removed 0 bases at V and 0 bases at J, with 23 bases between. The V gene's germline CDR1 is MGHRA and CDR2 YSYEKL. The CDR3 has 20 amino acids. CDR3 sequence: CASSQEGGGGGYFLNTEAFF. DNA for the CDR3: TGCGCCAGCAGCCAAGAGGGGGGGGGTGGGGGTTATTTCCTGAACACTGAAGCTTTCTTT.

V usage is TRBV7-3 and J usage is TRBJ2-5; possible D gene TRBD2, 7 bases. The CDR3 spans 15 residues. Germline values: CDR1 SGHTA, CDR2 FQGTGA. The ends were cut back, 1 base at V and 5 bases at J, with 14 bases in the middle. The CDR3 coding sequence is TGTGCCAGCAGCTTAAGCGGGGGCCTCCTCGAGACCCAGTACTTC. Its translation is CASSLSGGLLETQYF.

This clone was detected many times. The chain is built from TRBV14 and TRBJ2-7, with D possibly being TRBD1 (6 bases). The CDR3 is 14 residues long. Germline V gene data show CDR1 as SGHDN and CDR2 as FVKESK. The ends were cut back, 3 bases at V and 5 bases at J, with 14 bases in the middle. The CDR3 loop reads CASSHTGMRHEQYF. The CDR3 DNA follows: TGTGCCAGCAGCCATACAGGGATGAGACACGAGCAGTACTTC.

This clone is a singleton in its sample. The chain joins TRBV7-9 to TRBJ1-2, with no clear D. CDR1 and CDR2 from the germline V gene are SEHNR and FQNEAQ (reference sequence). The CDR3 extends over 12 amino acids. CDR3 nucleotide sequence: TGTTCCGGCAGCTTAGCTACTTCGGGCTACACCTTC. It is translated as CSGSLATSGYTF. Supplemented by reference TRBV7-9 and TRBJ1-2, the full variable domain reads DTGVSQNPRHKITKRGQNVTFRCDPISEHNRLYWYRQTLGQGPEFLTYFQNEAQLEKSRLLSDRFSAERPKGSFSTLEIQRTEQGDSAMYLCSGSLATSGYTFGSGTRLTVV.

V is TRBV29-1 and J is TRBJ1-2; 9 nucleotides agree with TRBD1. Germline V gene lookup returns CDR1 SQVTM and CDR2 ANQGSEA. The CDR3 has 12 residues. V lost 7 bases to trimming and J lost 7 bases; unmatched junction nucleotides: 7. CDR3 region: CSATGGEGGYTF. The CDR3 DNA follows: TGCAGCGCAACAGGGGGCGAGGGTGGCTACACCTTC.

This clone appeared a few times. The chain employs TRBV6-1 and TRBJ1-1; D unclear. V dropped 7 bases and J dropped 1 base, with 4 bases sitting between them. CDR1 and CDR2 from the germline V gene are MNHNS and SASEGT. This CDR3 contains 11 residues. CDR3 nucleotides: TGTGCCAGCACCGGGAACACTGAAGCTTTCTTT. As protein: CASTGNTEAFF.